This entry lists 8 T cell receptor beta chains sequenced from one sample in a study of blood T cell repertoires in COVID-19. The data were produced by immunoSEQ multiplex PCR, yet TCRdb's version contains in-frame clones alone and is incomplete. This table has 150,000 to 200,000 clones, about nine tenths appearing once. The sample was PBMCs or T cells enriched from blood (not recorded which). These receptors all stem from a woman between 18 and 30 years old who had recovered from COVID-19.

This clone came up a few times. This chain links TRBV15 with TRBJ2-7, with TRBD2 matching over 9 bases. The CDR3 spans 16 residues. The V gene end was trimmed by 2 bases and the J gene end by 5 bases; junction bases not matched to a gene: 10. Germline-derived CDR1 and CDR2 are LNHNV and YYDKDF (reference sequence). Here the CDR3 reads CATSRSNAGGPDEQYF. The CDR3 DNA reads as TGTGCCACCAGCAGATCAAACGCGGGAGGGCCGGACGAGCAGTACTTC.

The V and J genes are TRBV28 and TRBJ2-7; 8 bases line up with TRBD2. J gave up 2 bases and V 6 bases, and 6 bases lay outside the gene matches. This CDR3 has 14 amino acids. Germline V gene lookup returns CDR1 MDHEN and CDR2 SYDVKM. This chain's CDR3 is CASSTVRGAYEQYF. The CDR3 bases are TGTGCCAGCAGCACTGTGCGGGGGGCCTACGAGCAGTACTTC.

The V gene is TRBV19, the J gene TRBJ2-5; 13 bases match TRBD2. Germline V lookup: CDR1 LNHDA, CDR2 SQIVND (reference sequence). The junction had 18 bases not matched to a gene; V was cut back by 7 bases and J by 1 base. The CDR3 runs 20 residues. CDR3 DNA: TGTGCCAGTACGGGGCAACACGGCGGACTAGCGGGAGCCAGCCAAGAGACCCAGTACTTC. Translated: CASTGQHGGLAGASQETQYF.

The V and J genes are TRBV4-3 and TRBJ2-7; tentatively, D is TRBD1 (6 bases). V was cut by 3 bases and J by 1 base, with 13 bases left in between. Germline CDR1 is LGHNA and CDR2 is YSLEER. This CDR3 spans 15 amino acids. This CDR3 is CASSQIQGWSYEQYF. For the CDR3, the DNA is TGCGCCAGCAGCCAGATACAGGGTTGGTCCTACGAGCAGTACTTC.

This chain connects TRBV5-1 to TRBJ2-7; D might be TRBD2 (6 bases). Trimming cost V 0 bases and J 5 bases, with 9 bases left between them. The CDR3 spans 13 residues. Germline V gene data show CDR1 as SGHRS and CDR2 as YFSETQ. This CDR3 is CASSLAGGDEQYF. DNA for the CDR3: TGCGCCAGCAGCTTGGCAGGCGGGGACGAGCAGTACTTC.

The chain employs TRBV5-1 and TRBJ1-1; D unclear. Per germline, CDR1 SGHRS and CDR2 YFSETQ. The length of the CDR3 is 15 residues. The V gene lost 2 bases and the J gene lost 0 bases, with 11 bases spanning the gap. CDR3 DNA sequence: TGCGCCAGCAGCTTCACATCTGCCATGAACACTGAAGCTTTCTTT. It translates to CASSFTSAMNTEAFF.

V and J are TRBV19 and TRBJ2-7; 9 bases map to TRBD1. V shed 7 bases, J shed 3 bases, and the junction held 7 bases outside the gene matches. This CDR3 has 14 residues. Germline values: CDR1 LNHDA, CDR2 SQIVND (reference sequence). This chain's CDR3 is CASNQDRGVYEQYF. In DNA form, the CDR3 reads TGTGCCAGTAATCAGGACAGGGGTGTCTACGAGCAGTACTTC.

This clone was counted between two and nine times. This chain joins TRBV27 and TRBJ1-1, with 7 nucleotides matching TRBD1. V trimming: 4 bases; J trimming: 5 bases; junction bases outside the gene matches: 10. The CDR3 spans 15 residues. Germline lookup yields CDR1 MNHEY and CDR2 SMNVEV (reference sequence). This CDR3 reads CASSSLDRVGTEAFF. The DNA of the CDR3 is TGTGCCAGCAGTTCCCTCGACAGGGTGGGGACTGAAGCTTTCTTT.